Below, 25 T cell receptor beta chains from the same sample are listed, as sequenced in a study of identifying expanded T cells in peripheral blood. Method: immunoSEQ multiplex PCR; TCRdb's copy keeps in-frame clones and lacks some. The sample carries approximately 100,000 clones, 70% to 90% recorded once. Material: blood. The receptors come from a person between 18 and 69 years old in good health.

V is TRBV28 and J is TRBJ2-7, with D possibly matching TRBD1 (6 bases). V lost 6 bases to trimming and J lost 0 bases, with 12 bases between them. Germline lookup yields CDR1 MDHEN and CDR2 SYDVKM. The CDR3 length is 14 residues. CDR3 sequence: CASSPTGRSYEQYF. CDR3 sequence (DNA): TGTGCCAGCAGCCCGACAGGCCGCTCCTACGAGCAGTACTTC.

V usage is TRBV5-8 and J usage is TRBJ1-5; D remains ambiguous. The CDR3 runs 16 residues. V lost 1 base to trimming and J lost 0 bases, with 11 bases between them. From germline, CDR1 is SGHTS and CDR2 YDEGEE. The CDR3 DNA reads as TGTGCCAGCAGCTTGTTCCAGGTTGCTAGCAATCAGCCCCAGCATTTT. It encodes CASSLFQVASNQPQHF.

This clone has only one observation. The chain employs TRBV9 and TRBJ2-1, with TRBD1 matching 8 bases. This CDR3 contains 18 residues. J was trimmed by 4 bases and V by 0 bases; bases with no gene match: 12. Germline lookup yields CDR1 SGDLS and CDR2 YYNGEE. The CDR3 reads CASSVGTLDRASYNEQFF. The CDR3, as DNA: TGTGCCAGCAGCGTAGGAACCTTGGACAGGGCTTCGTACAATGAGCAGTTCTTC.

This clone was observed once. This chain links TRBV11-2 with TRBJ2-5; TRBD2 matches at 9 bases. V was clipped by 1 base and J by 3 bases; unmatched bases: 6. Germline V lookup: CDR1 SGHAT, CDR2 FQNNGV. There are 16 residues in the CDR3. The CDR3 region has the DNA TGTGCCAGCAGCTTAGGTAGCGGGGGACCCAAAGAGACCCAGTACTTC. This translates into CASSLGSGGPKETQYF.

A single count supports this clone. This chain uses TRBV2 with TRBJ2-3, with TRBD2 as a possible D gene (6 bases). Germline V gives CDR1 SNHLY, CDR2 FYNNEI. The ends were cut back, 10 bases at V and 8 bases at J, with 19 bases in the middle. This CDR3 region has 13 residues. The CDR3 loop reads CATKTGVGATQYF. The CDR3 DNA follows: TGTGCCACCAAAACGGGGGTTGGGGCTACGCAGTATTTT.

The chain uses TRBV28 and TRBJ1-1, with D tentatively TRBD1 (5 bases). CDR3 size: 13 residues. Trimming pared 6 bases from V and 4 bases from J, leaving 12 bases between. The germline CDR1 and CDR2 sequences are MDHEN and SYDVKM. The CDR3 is CASSPRGPTEAFF. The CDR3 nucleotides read TGTGCCAGCAGCCCGAGGGGACCCACTGAAGCTTTCTTT.

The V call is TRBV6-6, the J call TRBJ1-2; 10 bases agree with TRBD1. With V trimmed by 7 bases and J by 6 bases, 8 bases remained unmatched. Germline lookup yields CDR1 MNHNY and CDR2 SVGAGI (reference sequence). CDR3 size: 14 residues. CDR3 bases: TGTGCCAGCACTCAGAGGGACAGGGGTAATGGCTACACCTTC. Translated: CASTQRDRGNGYTF.

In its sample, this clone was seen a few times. CDR3 sequence: CASSLGLAEIYNEQFF. The CDR3, as DNA: TGTGCCAGCAGCCTTGGACTAGCGGAAATATACAATGAGCAGTTCTTC. The genes are TRBV5-4 and TRBJ2-1; 10 bases agree with TRBD2. This CDR3 has 16 residues. V shed 4 bases, J shed 4 bases, and the junction held 8 bases outside the gene matches. Germline lookup yields CDR1 SGHNT and CDR2 YYREEE (reference sequence). The full variable domain, in which reference TRBV5-4 and TRBJ2-1 provide the parts outside the CDR3, is ETGVTQSPTHLIKTRGQQVTLRCSSQSGHNTVSWYQQALGQGPQFIFQYYREEENGRGNFPPRFSGLQFPNYSSELNVNALELDDSALYLCASSLGLAEIYNEQFFGPGTRLTVL.

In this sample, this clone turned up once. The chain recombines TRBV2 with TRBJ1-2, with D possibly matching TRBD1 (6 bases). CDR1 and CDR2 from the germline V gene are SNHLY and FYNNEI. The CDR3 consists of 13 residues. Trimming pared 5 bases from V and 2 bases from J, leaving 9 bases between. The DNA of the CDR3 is TGTGCCAGCAGTTCAGACAGGAACTATGGCTACACCTTC. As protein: CASSSDRNYGYTF.

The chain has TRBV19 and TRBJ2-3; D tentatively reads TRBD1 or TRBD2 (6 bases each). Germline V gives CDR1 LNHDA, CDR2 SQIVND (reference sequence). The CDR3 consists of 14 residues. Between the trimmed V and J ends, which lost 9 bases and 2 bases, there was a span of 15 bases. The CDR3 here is CASRPGGLTDTQYF. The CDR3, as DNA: TGTGCCAGCCGGCCCGGGGGCCTCACAGATACGCAGTATTTT.

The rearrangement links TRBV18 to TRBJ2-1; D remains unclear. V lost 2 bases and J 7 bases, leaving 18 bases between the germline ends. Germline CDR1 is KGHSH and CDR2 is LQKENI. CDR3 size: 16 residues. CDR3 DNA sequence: TGTGCCAGCTCACCAAATTCGCAGTCACTTGGGAATGAGCAGTTCTTC. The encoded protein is CASSPNSQSLGNEQFF.

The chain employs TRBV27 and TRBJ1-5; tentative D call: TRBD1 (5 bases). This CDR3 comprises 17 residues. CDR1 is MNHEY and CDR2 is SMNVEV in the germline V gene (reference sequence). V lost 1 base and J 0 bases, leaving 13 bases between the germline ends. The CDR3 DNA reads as TGTGCCAGCAGTTTATTCGGGGGGGGATTTAGCAATCAGCCCCAGCATTTT. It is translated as CASSLFGGGFSNQPQHF.

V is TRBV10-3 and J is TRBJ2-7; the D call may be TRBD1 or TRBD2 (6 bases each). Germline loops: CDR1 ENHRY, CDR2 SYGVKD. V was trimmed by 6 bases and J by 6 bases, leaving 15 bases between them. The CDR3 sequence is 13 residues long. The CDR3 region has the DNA TGTGCCATCAGCGGGGGCCCTCTAGGCGAGCAGTACTTC. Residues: CAISGGPLGEQYF.

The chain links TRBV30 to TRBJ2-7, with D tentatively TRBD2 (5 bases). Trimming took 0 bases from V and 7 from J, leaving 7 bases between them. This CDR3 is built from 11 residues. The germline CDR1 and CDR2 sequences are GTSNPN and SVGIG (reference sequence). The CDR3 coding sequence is TGTGCCTGGAGTGTATCGGGGGAGCAGTACTTC. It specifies CAWSVSGEQYF. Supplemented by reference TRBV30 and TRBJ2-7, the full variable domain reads SQTIHQWPATLVQPVGSPLSLECTVEGTSNPNLYWYRQAAGRGLQLLFYSVGIGQISSEVPQNLSASRPQDRQFILSSKKLLLSDSGFYLCAWSVSGEQYFGPGTRLTVT.

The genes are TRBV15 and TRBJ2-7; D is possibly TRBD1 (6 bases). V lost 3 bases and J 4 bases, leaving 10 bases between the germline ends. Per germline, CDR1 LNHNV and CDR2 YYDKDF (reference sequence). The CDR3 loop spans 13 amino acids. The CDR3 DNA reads TGTGCCACCAGCAGGGGACAACTATACGAGCAGTACTTC. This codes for CATSRGQLYEQYF.

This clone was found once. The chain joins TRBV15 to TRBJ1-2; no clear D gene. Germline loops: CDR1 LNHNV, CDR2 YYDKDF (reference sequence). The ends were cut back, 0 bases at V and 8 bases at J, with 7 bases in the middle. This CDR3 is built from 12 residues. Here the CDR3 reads CATSRDQWGYTF. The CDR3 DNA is TGTGCCACCAGCAGAGATCAGTGGGGCTACACCTTC.

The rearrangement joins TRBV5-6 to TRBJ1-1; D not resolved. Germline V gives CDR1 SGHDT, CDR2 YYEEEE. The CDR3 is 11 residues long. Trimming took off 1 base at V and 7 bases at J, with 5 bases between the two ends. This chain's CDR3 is CASSLFDEAFF. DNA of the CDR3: TGTGCCAGCAGCTTGTTCGATGAAGCTTTCTTT.

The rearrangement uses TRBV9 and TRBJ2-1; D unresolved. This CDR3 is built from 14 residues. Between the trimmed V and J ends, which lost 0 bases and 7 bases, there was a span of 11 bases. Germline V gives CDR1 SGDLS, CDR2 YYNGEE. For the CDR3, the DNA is TGTGCCAGCAGCGTAGATGCAGTGCGGAATGAGCAGTTCTTC. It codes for CASSVDAVRNEQFF.

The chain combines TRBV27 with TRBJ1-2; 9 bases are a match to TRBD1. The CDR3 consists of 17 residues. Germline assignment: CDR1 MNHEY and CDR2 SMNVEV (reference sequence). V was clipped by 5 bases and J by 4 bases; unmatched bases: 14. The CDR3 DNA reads TGTGCCAGCAGTCCCGGGACAGGGTCGATCTATAGCTATGGCTACACCTTC. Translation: CASSPGTGSIYSYGYTF.

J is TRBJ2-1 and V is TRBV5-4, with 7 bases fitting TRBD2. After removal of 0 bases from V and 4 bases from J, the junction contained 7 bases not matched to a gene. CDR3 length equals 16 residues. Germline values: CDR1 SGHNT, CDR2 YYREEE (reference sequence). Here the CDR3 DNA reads TGTGCCAGCAGCTTGGCCGGCGGGGGACGATACAATGAGCAGTTCTTC. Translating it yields CASSLAGGGRYNEQFF.

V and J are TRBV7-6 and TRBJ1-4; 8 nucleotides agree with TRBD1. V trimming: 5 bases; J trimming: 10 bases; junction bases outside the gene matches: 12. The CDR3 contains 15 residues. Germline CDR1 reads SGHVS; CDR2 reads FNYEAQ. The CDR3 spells CASSGRTGGEGKLFF. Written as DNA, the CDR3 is TGTGCCAGCAGCGGACGAACAGGGGGGGAGGGAAAACTGTTTTTT.

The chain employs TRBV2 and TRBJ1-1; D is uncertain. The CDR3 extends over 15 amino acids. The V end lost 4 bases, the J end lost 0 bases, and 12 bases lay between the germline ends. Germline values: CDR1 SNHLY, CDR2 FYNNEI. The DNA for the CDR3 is TGTGCCAGCAGTGCCGGACGGGGTTTGAACACTGAAGCTTTCTTT. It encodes CASSAGRGLNTEAFF.

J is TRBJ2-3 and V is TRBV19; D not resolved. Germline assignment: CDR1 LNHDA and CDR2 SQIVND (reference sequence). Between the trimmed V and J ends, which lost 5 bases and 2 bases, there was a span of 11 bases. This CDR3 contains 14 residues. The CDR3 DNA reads TGTGCCAGTAGTTATATCTCCTACACAGATACGCAGTATTTT. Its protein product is CASSYISYTDTQYF.

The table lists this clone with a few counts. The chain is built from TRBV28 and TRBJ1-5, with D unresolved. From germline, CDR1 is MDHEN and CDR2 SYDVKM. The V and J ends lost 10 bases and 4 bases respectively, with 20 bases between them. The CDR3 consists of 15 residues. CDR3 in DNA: TGTGCCACTTCGCTGGCCGGGTTGGGTAATCAGCCCCAGCATTTT. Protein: CATSLAGLGNQPQHF.

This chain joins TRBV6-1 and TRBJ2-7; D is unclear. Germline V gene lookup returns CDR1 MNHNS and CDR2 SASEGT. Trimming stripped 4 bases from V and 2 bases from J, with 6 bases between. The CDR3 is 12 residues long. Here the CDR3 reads CASSVSPYEQYF. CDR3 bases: TGTGCCAGCAGTGTCTCCCCCTACGAGCAGTACTTC.